The 16 T cell receptor beta chains given below trace back to one sample, sequenced in a study of Ad26.COV2.S vaccination and SARS-CoV-2 variants. Sample treatment: roughly 18 received Ad26.COV2.S at low or high dose, single or two shots; about 5 received placebo; per-sample allocation not given. Following the first vaccine or placebo injection, samples were taken on day 63. Libraries were prepared by immunoSEQ multiplex PCR; TCRdb keeps only in-frame clonotypes and omits some of them. The table records roughly 500,000 clones, around nine tenths of them present only once. Sequences were derived from peripheral blood, sampled in a trial of Ad26.COV2.S vaccine versus placebo. The receptors were gathered from a person aged 18-65 years who received the Ad26.COV2.S COVID-19 vaccine or a placebo.

This chain joins TRBV30 and TRBJ2-2; D is perhaps TRBD2 (6 bases). CDR1 is GTSNPN, CDR2 SVGIG, per germline (reference sequence). V was cut by 0 bases and J by 4 bases, with 18 bases left in between. This CDR3 has 17 residues. This chain's CDR3 is CAWSVRGLPTGTGELFF. Here the CDR3 DNA reads TGTGCCTGGAGTGTGCGGGGACTTCCTACTGGCACCGGGGAGCTGTTTTTT. Together with reference TRBV30 and TRBJ2-2, the CDR3 gives the full variable domain: SQTIHQWPATLVQPVGSPLSLECTVEGTSNPNLYWYRQAAGRGLQLLFYSVGIGQISSEVPQNLSASRPQDRQFILSSKKLLLSDSGFYLCAWSVRGLPTGTGELFFGEGSRLTVL.

The chain carries TRBV7-2 and TRBJ2-2; weak D call: TRBD2 (5 bases). The CDR3 contains 14 residues. V was trimmed by 2 bases and J by 13 bases, leaving 17 bases between them. CDR1 and CDR2 from the germline V gene are SGHTA and FQGNSA. CDR3 nucleotides: TGTGCCAGCAGCTTACGATTCGAAAGAGGGATGCTGTTTTTT. Translating it yields CASSLRFERGMLFF.

The chain combines TRBV12-3 or TRBV12-4 with TRBJ1-4; maybe TRBD1 (5 bases). The germline V and J ends were trimmed by 5 bases and 10 bases, with 11 bases remaining between them. The length of the CDR3 is 12 residues. CDR3 coding DNA: TGTGCCAGCAGTCTTGCCGGGGCAAAACTGTTTTTT. This codes for CASSLAGAKLFF.

The chain recombines TRBV27 with TRBJ2-7; D gene ambiguous. V lost 1 base, J lost 5 bases, and 0 bases lay in between. Germline V gene sequence: CDR1 MNHEY, CDR2 SMNVEV (reference sequence). CDR3 length: 10 amino acids. The chain's CDR3 is CASSLYEQYF. CDR3 sequence (DNA): TGTGCCAGCAGTTTATACGAGCAGTACTTC.

V gene TRBV28 combines with J gene TRBJ2-2; D is unresolved. Germline values: CDR1 MDHEN, CDR2 SYDVKM. The V and J ends lost 7 bases and 0 bases respectively, with 9 bases between them. This CDR3 region has 14 residues. The CDR3 bases are TGTGCCAGCACAGAACTATCGAACACCGGGGAGCTGTTTTTT. Amino acids: CASTELSNTGELFF.

Only a few counts were recorded for this clone. The V call is TRBV19, the J call TRBJ2-7; 8 positions match TRBD2. The CDR3 runs to 15 residues. Germline V CDR1 and CDR2: LNHDA, SQIVND (reference sequence). Trimming at V came to 1 base and at J to 5 bases, leaving 7 bases not matched to a gene. In DNA form, the CDR3 reads TGTGCCAGTAGTATAGGGCCAGCGGGAGTTCACGAGCAGTACTTC. This gives the protein CASSIGPAGVHEQYF. The full variable domain, its missing parts supplied by reference TRBV19 and TRBJ2-7, is DGGITQSPKYLFRKEGQNVTLSCEQNLNHDAMYWYRQDPGQGLRLIYYSQIVNDFQKGDIAEGYSVSREKKESFPLTVTSAQKNPTAFYLCASSIGPAGVHEQYFGPGTRLTVT.

This rearrangement joins TRBV20-1 to TRBJ2-1; D call uncertain. This CDR3 spans 14 amino acids. The germline CDR1 and CDR2 sequences are DFQATT and SNEGSKA (reference sequence). V gave up 3 bases and J gave up 4 bases, with 13 bases separating them. The DNA for the CDR3 is TGCAGTGCTAGTCAGTCAGGCCCTTACAATGAGCAGTTCTTC. The encoded protein is CSASQSGPYNEQFF.

The chain links TRBV4-2 to TRBJ2-4; a possible D gene is TRBD2 (6 bases). V dropped 4 bases and J dropped 3 bases, with 13 bases sitting between them. CDR3 length: 15 residues. Germline V gives CDR1 LGHNA, CDR2 YNFKEQ. The DNA of the CDR3 is TGTGCCAGCAGCCGAGTCGACGGGGGCAAAAACATTCAGTACTTC. Encoded protein: CASSRVDGGKNIQYF.

V gene TRBV9 combines with J gene TRBJ2-1; 8 bases align to TRBD2. CDR3 length equals 18 residues. Trimming took 4 bases from V and 3 from J; bases not matched to a gene: 15. Germline CDR1 is SGDLS and CDR2 is YYNGEE. DNA of the CDR3: TGTGCCAGCAGCCTCTCTTTGGGTGGTAGCGGGAACTACAATGAGCAGTTCTTC. Translating it yields CASSLSLGGSGNYNEQFF.

V usage is TRBV6-5 and J usage is TRBJ2-4; D gene unclear. Germline-derived CDR1 and CDR2 are MNHEY and SVGAGI. This CDR3 has 14 amino acids. With 6 bases removed from V and 0 bases from J, the gap between germline ends came to 9 bases. This CDR3 reads CASSPSLAKNIQYF. The CDR3 nucleotides are TGTGCCAGCAGCCCGAGTTTAGCCAAAAACATTCAGTACTTC.

The genes are TRBV7-8 and TRBJ1-3; D possibly corresponds to TRBD1 (6 bases). Germline values: CDR1 SGHVS, CDR2 FQNEAQ. This CDR3 region has 15 residues. V gave up 4 bases and J gave up 3 bases, with 13 bases separating them. The CDR3: CASSYSLGGGNTIYF. As DNA, the CDR3 is TGTGCCAGCAGCTACTCGCTAGGGGGTGGAAACACCATATATTTT.

The chain combines TRBV30 with TRBJ1-2; 8 bases map to TRBD1. The trim removed 5 bases at V and 4 bases at J, leaving 0 bases unmatched. The CDR3 length is 11 residues. Germline assignment: CDR1 GTSNPN and CDR2 SVGIG (reference sequence). The CDR3 spells CAWGQGYGYTF. The CDR3 bases are TGTGCCTGGGGACAGGGCTATGGCTACACCTTC. Full variable domain (rest looked up from reference TRBV30 and TRBJ1-2): SQTIHQWPATLVQPVGSPLSLECTVEGTSNPNLYWYRQAAGRGLQLLFYSVGIGQISSEVPQNLSASRPQDRQFILSSKKLLLSDSGFYLCAWGQGYGYTFGSGTRLTVV.

The V gene is TRBV28, the J gene TRBJ1-2; D possibly corresponds to TRBD1 (6 bases). The CDR3 runs to 13 residues. Germline lookup yields CDR1 MDHEN and CDR2 SYDVKM. V lost 5 bases, J lost 4 bases, and 11 bases lay in between. Here the CDR3 reads CASSQGRSYGYTF. The CDR3 DNA is TGTGCCAGCAGTCAGGGGCGTAGCTATGGCTACACCTTC.

The chain combines TRBV28 with TRBJ2-3; D remains unclear. The CDR3 has 12 residues. With 6 bases removed from V and 2 bases from J, the gap between germline ends came to 6 bases. CDR1 is MDHEN and CDR2 is SYDVKM in the germline V gene. The CDR3 nucleotides are TGTGCCAGCAGCCTCCCCACAGATACGCAGTATTTT. Amino acid sequence: CASSLPTDTQYF.

V is TRBV28 and J is TRBJ2-1; TRBD1 matches 10 bases. This CDR3 spans 15 amino acids. Germline V lookup: CDR1 MDHEN, CDR2 SYDVKM. The V and J ends lost 6 bases and 4 bases, in that order; junction bases with no gene match: 6. Here the CDR3 reads CASRSLGQGYNEQFF. The CDR3 DNA reads TGTGCCAGCAGGAGCCTGGGACAGGGGTACAATGAGCAGTTCTTC.

The chain recombines TRBV3-1 (or the pseudogene TRBV3-2) with TRBJ1-2, with D maybe TRBD1 (5 bases). V was trimmed by 4 bases and J by 0 bases, leaving 9 bases between them. This CDR3 has 14 amino acids. Germline values: CDR1 LGHDT, CDR2 YNNKEL (reference sequence). Here the CDR3 DNA reads TGTGCCAGCAGCCTTGGGACCACTAACTATGGCTACACCTTC. Its translation: CASSLGTTNYGYTF.